Listed here are 6 T cell receptor beta chains from one sample, sequenced in a study of Tregs in tolerant kidney transplant recipients. Clones were read by immunoSEQ multiplex PCR, and TCRdb kept only the in-frame ones, dropping some. The sample records roughly 64,000 clones, less than 98% being singletons. This specimen was Tregs from blood, taken before the transplant. The origin of the receptors is a human donor who received a combined kidney and bone marrow transplant.

The rearrangement uses TRBV11-3 and TRBJ2-6; 10 bases line up with TRBD2. This CDR3 spans 16 amino acids. Trimming cost V 5 bases and J 4 bases; bases outside gene matches: 5. The V gene's germline CDR1 is SGHNT and CDR2 YENEEA. CDR3 nucleotides: TGTGCCAGCAGCCTAGCGGGAGTCGCCGGGGCCAACGTCCTGACTTTC. It encodes CASSLAGVAGANVLTF. Together with reference TRBV11-3 and TRBJ2-6, the CDR3 gives the full variable domain: EAGVVQSPRYKIIEKKQPVAFWCNPISGHNTLYWYLQNLGQGPELLIRYENEEAVDDSQLPKDRFSAERLKGVDSTLKIQPAELGDSAVYLCASSLAGVAGANVLTFGAGSRLTVL.

This rearrangement joins TRBV6-6 to TRBJ1-5; D not certain. The length of the CDR3 is 13 residues. From germline, CDR1 is MNHNY and CDR2 SVGAGI (reference sequence). The V end was cut by 0 bases, the J end by 8 bases, with 8 bases between. The DNA for the CDR3 is TGTGCCAGCAGTTACTCCCCTTCAGAGCCCCAGCATTTT. Translating gives CASSYSPSEPQHF.

Concerning this clone itself: The same CDR3 is also encoded by other DNA sequences in this sample. V gene TRBV9 combines with J gene TRBJ2-1; perhaps TRBD2 as D (5 bases). With 0 bases removed from V and 2 bases from J, the gap between germline ends came to 9 bases. Germline CDR1 SGDLS, CDR2 YYNGEE. CDR3 length equals 15 residues. The CDR3 coding sequence is TGTGCCAGCAGCGTAGGAGGAGGCGCCTACAATGAGCAGTTCTTC. It is translated as CASSVGGGAYNEQFF.

This clone is a singleton in its sample. The CDR3 nucleotides read TGTGCCAGCACCCCTGGAGCGGGACGGGGGCAGCCCCAGCATTTT. Its protein is CASTPGAGRGQPQHF. The chain carries TRBV5-5 and TRBJ1-5; maybe TRBD1 (5 bases). CDR1 is SGHKS and CDR2 is YYEKEE in the germline V gene (reference sequence). This CDR3 has 15 residues. V was shortened by 6 bases and J by 7 bases, with 20 bases between the two germline ends. Combining the CDR3 with reference TRBV5-5 and TRBJ1-5 gives the whole variable domain DAGVTQSPTHLIKTRGQQVTLRCSPISGHKSVSWYQQVLGQGPQFIFQYYEKEERGRGNFPDRFSARQFPNYSSELNVNALLLGDSALYLCASTPGAGRGQPQHFGDGTRLSIL.

The V call is TRBV5-1, the J call TRBJ1-2; TRBD1 matches at 9 bases. In germline, CDR1 is SGHRS, CDR2 YFSETQ. The CDR3 loop spans 18 amino acids. The trim removed 4 bases at V and 3 bases at J, leaving 16 bases unmatched. CDR3 sequence reads: CASSPVRDRADLYYGYTF. CDR3 bases: TGCGCCAGCAGCCCAGTCCGGGACAGGGCGGATTTATACTATGGCTACACCTTC. Variable domain in full (rest from reference TRBV5-1 and TRBJ1-2): KAGVTQTPRYLIKTRGQQVTLSCSPISGHRSVSWYQQTPGQGLQFLFEYFSETQRNKGNFPGRFSGRQFSNSRSEMNVSTLELGDSALYLCASSPVRDRADLYYGYTFGSGTRLTVV.

V is TRBV11-1 and J is TRBJ2-7; TRBD2 matches 14 bases. The ends lost 5 bases at V and 0 bases at J; junction bases unmatched: 9. CDR1 SGHAT and CDR2 FQDESV come from the germline V gene (reference sequence). The CDR3 is made up of 18 amino acids. The CDR3 is CASSPGTSGGPSSYEQYF. CDR3 coding DNA: TGTGCCAGCAGCCCCGGGACTAGCGGGGGCCCAAGCTCCTACGAGCAGTACTTC.